A single T cell receptor (beta chain) is shown here with its context. What it binds is not known. The CDR3 is made up of 14 amino acids. Trimming shortened V by 3 bases and J by 2 bases, and 11 bases separated the two germline ends. Germline V gene sequence: CDR1 SGHTS, CDR2 YDEGEE. This entry comes from a study of cytomegalovirus exposure and HLA in healthy donors. The study, taken as a whole, reports: In a later analysis, a missense DCLRE1C variant was linked to TCR beta V- and J-gene trimming. In vitro experiments confirmed that a few CMV-associated chains were specific for CMV antigens.

A multiplex PCR was run with 60 Vbeta primers and 13 Jbeta primers. Generated by immunoSEQ multiplex PCR, the TCRdb table keeps only in-frame clones and is missing some. The table lists a few hundred thousand clones, approximately 80% of them singletons. Sequenced: PBMCs. The clonotype was recovered from a man aged 25 to 40 in good health and CMV-seronegative. J is TRBJ2-5 and V is TRBV5-8; tentative D call: TRBD1 (6 bases). This chain's CDR3 is CASSYGQTQETQYF. CDR3 in DNA: TGTGCCAGCAGCTACGGACAGACACAAGAGACCCAGTACTTC.